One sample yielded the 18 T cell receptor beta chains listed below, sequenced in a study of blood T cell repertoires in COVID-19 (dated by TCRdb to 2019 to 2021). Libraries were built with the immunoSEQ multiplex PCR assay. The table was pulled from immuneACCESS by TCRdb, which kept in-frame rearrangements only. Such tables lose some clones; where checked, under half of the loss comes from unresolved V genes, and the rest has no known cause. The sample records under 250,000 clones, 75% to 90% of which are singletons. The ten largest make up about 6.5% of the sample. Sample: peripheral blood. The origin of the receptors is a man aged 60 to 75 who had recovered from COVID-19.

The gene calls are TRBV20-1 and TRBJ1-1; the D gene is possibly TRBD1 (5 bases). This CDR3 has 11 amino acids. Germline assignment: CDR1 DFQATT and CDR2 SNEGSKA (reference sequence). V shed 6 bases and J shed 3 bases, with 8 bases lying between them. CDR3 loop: CSAGEDTEAFF. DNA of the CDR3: TGCAGTGCAGGGGAGGACACTGAAGCTTTCTTT.

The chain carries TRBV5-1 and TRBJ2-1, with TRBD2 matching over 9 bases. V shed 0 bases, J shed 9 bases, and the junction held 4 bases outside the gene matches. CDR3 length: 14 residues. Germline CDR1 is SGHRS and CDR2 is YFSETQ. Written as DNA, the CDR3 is TGCGCCAGCAGCTTGGAAGGTAGCGGGAGTGAGCAGTTCTTC. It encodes CASSLEGSGSEQFF.

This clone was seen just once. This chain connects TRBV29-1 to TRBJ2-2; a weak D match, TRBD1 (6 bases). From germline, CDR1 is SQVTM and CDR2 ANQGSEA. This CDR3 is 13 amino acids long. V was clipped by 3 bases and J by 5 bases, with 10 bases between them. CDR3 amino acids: CSVDSDRTGELFF. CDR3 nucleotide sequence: TGCAGCGTTGATTCGGACAGAACCGGGGAGCTGTTTTTT.

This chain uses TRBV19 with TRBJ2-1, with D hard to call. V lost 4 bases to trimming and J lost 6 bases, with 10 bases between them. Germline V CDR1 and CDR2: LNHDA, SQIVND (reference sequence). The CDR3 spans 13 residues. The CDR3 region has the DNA TGTGCCAGTAGTACCCCCCCGCGCAATGAGCAGTTCTTC. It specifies CASSTPPRNEQFF.

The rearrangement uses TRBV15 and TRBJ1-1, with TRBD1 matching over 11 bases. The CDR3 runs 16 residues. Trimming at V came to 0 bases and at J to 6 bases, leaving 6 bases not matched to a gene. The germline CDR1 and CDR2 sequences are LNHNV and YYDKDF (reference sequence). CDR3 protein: CATSRDPGQGAPEAFF. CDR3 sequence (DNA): TGTGCCACCAGCAGAGATCCCGGACAGGGGGCACCTGAAGCTTTCTTT.

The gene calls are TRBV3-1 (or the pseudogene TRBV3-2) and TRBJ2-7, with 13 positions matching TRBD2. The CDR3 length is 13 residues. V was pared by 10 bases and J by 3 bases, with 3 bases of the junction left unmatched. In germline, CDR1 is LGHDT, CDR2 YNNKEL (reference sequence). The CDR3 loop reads CATGLAGNYEQYF. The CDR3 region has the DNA TGTGCCACGGGACTAGCGGGAAACTACGAGCAGTACTTC.

This chain's CDR3 is CAISRQGFGYTF. Here the CDR3 DNA reads TGTGCCATCAGTAGACAGGGGTTTGGCTACACCTTC. The chain couples TRBV10-3 to TRBJ1-2; TRBD1 matches 8 bases. The CDR3 sequence is 12 residues long. Germline V gene sequence: CDR1 ENHRY, CDR2 SYGVKD. V shed 5 bases and J 7 bases; nucleotides not matched to a gene: 3.

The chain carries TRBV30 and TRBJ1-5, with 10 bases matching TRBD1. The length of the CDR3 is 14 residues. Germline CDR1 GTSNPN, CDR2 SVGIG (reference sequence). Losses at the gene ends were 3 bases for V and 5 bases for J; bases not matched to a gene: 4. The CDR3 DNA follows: TGTGCCTGGAGGGGGACAGGGGTGCATCAGCCCCAGCATTTT. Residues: CAWRGTGVHQPQHF.

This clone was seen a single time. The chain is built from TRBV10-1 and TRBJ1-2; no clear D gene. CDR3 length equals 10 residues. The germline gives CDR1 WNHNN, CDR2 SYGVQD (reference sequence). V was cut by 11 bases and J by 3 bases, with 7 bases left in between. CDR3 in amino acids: CAGSYYGYTF. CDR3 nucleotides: TGCGCCGGCTCCTACTATGGCTACACCTTC.

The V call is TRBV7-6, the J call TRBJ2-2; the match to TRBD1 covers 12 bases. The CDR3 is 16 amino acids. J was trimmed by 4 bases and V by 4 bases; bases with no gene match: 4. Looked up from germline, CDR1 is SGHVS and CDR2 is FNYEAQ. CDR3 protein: CASSSRDRGPTGELFF. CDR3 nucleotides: TGTGCCAGCAGCTCCCGGGACAGGGGGCCCACCGGGGAGCTGTTTTTT.

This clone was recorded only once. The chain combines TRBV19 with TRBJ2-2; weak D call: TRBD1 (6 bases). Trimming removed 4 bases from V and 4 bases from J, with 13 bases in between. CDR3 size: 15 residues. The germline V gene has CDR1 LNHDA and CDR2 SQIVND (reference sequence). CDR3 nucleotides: TGTGCCAGTAGTAGCCCCAGGGGTGTCACCGGGGAGCTGTTTTTT. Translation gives CASSSPRGVTGELFF. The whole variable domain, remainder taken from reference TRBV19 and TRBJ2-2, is DGGITQSPKYLFRKEGQNVTLSCEQNLNHDAMYWYRQDPGQGLRLIYYSQIVNDFQKGDIAEGYSVSREKKESFPLTVTSAQKNPTAFYLCASSSPRGVTGELFFGEGSRLTVL.

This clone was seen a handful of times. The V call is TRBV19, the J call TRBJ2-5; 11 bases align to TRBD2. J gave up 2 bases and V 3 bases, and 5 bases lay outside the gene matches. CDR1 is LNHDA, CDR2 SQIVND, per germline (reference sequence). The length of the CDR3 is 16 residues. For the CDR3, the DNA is TGTGCCAGTAGTATTTCGAGACTAGCGGGACAAGAGACCCAGTACTTC. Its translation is CASSISRLAGQETQYF.

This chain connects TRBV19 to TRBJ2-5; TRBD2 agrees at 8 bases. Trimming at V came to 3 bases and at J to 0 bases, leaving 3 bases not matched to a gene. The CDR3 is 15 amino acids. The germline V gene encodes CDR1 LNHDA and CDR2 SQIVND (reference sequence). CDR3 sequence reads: CASSIPSGYQETQYF. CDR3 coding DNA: TGTGCCAGTAGTATCCCTAGCGGGTACCAAGAGACCCAGTACTTC.

The CDR3 DNA reads as TGTGCCAGCAGCCTGACCCGGACAGGGGAGCTGGACGAGCAGTACTTC. Encoded protein: CASSLTRTGELDEQYF. The genes are TRBV3-1 (or the pseudogene TRBV3-2) and TRBJ2-7, with 9 bases that match TRBD1. Germline loops: CDR1 LGHDT, CDR2 YNNKEL (reference sequence). The trim removed 4 bases at V and 5 bases at J, leaving 12 bases unmatched. CDR3 length: 16 amino acids.

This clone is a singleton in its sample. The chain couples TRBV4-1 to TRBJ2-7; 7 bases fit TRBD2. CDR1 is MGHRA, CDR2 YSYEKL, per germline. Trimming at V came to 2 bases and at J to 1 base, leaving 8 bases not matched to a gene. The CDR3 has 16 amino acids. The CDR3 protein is CASSQTELARSYEQYF. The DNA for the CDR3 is TGCGCCAGCAGCCAAACAGAACTAGCGAGGTCCTACGAGCAGTACTTC.

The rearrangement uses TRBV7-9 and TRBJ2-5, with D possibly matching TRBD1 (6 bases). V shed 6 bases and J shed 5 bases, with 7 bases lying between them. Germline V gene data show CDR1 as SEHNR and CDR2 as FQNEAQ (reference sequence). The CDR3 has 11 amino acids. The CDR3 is CASSDRETQYF. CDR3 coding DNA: TGTGCCAGCAGTGACAGGGAGACCCAGTACTTC.

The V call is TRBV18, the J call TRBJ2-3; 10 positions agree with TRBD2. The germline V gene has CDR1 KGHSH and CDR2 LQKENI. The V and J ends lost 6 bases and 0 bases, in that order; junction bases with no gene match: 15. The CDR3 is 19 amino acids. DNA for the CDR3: TGTGCCAGCTCGCTGGAGGATAGCGGGGGGCGAACTAGCACAGATACGCAGTATTTT. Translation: CASSLEDSGGRTSTDTQYF.

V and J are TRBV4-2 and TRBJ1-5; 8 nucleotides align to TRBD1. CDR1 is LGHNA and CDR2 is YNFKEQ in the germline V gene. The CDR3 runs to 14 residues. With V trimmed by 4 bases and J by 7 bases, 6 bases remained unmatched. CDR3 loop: CASSLGTGGQPQHF. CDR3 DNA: TGTGCCAGCAGCCTTGGGACAGGTGGCCAGCCCCAGCATTTT.